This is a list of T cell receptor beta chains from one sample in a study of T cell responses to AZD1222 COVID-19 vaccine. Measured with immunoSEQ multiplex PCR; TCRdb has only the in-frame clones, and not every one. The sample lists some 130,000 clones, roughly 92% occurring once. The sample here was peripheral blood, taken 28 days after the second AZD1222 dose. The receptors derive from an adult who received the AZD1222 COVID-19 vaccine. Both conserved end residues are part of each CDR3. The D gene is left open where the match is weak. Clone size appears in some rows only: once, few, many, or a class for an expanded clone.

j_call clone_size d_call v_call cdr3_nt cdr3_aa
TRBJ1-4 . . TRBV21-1 TGTGCCATCCAGGGGGCAACTAATGAAAAACTGTTTTTT CAIQGATNEKLFF
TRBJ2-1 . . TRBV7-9 TGTGCCAGCAGCTTGACCGGGGACGAGTACAATGAGCAGTTCTTC CASSLTGDEYNEQFF
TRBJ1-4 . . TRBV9 TGTGCCAGCAGCGTAGCTGGGGGGCGAGGCGAAAAACTGTTTTTT CASSVAGGRGEKLFF
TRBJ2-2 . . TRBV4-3 TGCGCCAGCAGCCTAGAGGGCACCGGGGAGCTGTTTTTT CASSLEGTGELFF
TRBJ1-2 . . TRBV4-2 TGTGCCAGCAGCCAGGGCCGGGACGATGGCTACACCTTC CASSQGRDDGYTF
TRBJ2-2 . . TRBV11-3 TGTGCCAGCAGCTTTAGGGACACCGGGGAGCTGTTTTTT CASSFRDTGELFF
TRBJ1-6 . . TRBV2 TGTGCCAGCAGTGACTTGCGGGGTGATATGGGAAATTCACCCCTCCACTTT CASSDLRGDMGNSPLHF
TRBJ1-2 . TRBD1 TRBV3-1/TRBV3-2 TGTGCCAGCAGCCAAGAGGGACAGGGGCCGAACTATGGCTACACCTTC CASSQEGQGPNYGYTF
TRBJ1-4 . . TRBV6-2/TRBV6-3 TGTGCCAGCAGTCCCAGCTGGGGGAAGGAAAAACTGTTTTTT CASSPSWGKEKLFF
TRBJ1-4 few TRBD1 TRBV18 TGTGCCAGCTCACTAACCGGGACAGTGGGAGAAAAACTGTTTTTT CASSLTGTVGEKLFF
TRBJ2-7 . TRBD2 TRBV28 TGTGCCAGCAGTTTAGGGACTAGCGGTCCCTACGAGCAGTACTTC CASSLGTSGPYEQYF
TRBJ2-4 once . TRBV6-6 TGTGCCAGCAGTTTCACAGGACTAGCCAAAAACATTCAGTACTTC CASSFTGLAKNIQYF
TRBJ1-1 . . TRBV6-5 TGTGCCAGCAGGGACGAAGGACGGGCGAACACTGAAGCTTTCTTT CASRDEGRANTEAFF
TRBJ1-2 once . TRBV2 TGTGCCAGCTGCCTGGAACAAGGGGGATATGGCTACACCTTC CASCLEQGGYGYTF
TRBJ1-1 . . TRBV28 TGTGCCAGCAGTTTCCCCGGCTCAGCTTTCTTT CASSFPGSAFF
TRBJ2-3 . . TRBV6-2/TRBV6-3 TGTGCCAGCAACCCCCGCGGAGGTAGGAGAGATACGCAGTATTTT CASNPRGGRRDTQYF
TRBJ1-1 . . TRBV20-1 TGCAGTGCTACGACATCTGAAGCTTTCTTT CSATTSEAFF
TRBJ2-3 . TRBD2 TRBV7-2 TGTGCCAGCAGCCCCCTTGGCGGGAGGGATCCAGATACGCAGTATTTT CASSPLGGRDPDTQYF
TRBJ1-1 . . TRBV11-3 TGTGCCAGCAGCTCGGAGAACACTGAAGCTTTCTTT CASSSENTEAFF
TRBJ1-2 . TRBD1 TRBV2 TGTGCCAGCAGTCCACAGGGGGAGGGCTACACCTTC CASSPQGEGYTF
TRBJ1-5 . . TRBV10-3 TGTGCCATCAGTGAAGGAGGGATTCAGCCCCAGCATTTT CAISEGGIQPQHF
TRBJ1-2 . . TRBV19 TGTGCCAGTGGAAGGGTACCTAACTATGGCTACACCTTC CASGRVPNYGYTF
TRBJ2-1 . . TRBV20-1 TGCAGTGCTAGTGCCGTCTCCAATGAGCAGTTCTTC CSASAVSNEQFF
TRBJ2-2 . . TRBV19 TGTGCCAGTAGTATTGAGGGGGGACGAGTAAACACCGGGGAGCTGTTTTTT CASSIEGGRVNTGELFF
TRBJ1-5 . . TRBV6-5 TGTGCCACCAAAGGGGAGGTAGATAGCAATCAGCCCCAGCATTTT CATKGEVDSNQPQHF
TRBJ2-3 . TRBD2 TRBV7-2 TGTGCCAGCAGCTTAACAAGTGGGAGGGCCGTTGCAGATACGCAGTATTTT CASSLTSGRAVADTQYF
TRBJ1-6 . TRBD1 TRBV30 TGTGCCTGGAGTCAGGGGGCAGGGAATTCACCCCTCCACTTT CAWSQGAGNSPLHF
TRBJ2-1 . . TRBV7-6 TGTGCCAGCAGCTCCTCCCAGGGGGGGGCCTACAATGAGCAGTTCTTC CASSSSQGGAYNEQFF
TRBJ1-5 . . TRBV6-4 TGTGCCAGCAGTCCGACAGGTAATCAGCCCCAGCATTTT CASSPTGNQPQHF
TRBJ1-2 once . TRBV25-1 TGTGCCAGCAGTGACTCCATACAGGGCTACACCTTC CASSDSIQGYTF
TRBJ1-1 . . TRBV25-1 TGTGCCAGCAGCCCATACGGCCTGACTGAAGCTTTCTTT CASSPYGLTEAFF
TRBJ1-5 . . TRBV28 TGTGCCAGCCACCCCCCACAGGGTATTAGCAATCAGCCCCAGCATTTT CASHPPQGISNQPQHF
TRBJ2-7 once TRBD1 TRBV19 TGTGCCAGTAGTATGAGGACAGGGGTGACCTACGAGCAGTACTTC CASSMRTGVTYEQYF
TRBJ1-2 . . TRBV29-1 TGCAGCGTTGAAGAGGGTACGTTTAGCTATGGCTACACCTTC CSVEEGTFSYGYTF
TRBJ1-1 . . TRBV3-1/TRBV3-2 TGTGCCAGCAGCGACCCAGGGGCGCTTCGGCCCGAAGCTTTCTTT CASSDPGALRPEAFF
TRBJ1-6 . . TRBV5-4 TGTGCCAGCAGCCCTCAACAAGAGAATTCACCCCTCCACTTT CASSPQQENSPLHF
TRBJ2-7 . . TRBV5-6 TGTGCCAGCAGCTCTAGAAGAGACGAGCAGTACTTC CASSSRRDEQYF
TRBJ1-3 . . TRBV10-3 TGTGCCATCAGTGGGACAGCGCCGGGGCGCTCTGGAAACACCATATATTTT CAISGTAPGRSGNTIYF
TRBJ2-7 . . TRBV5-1 TGCGCCAGCAGCTTGGTAAGGGATGGGATCGAGCAGTACTTC CASSLVRDGIEQYF
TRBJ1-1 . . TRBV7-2 TGTGCCAGCAGCTTATATGCGGGCACTGAAGCTTTCTTT CASSLYAGTEAFF
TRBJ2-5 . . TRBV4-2 TGTGCCAGCAGCCAAGGAGACGGGGGTAAGGAGACCCAGTACTTC CASSQGDGGKETQYF
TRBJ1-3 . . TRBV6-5 TGTGCCAGCAGTTACGCCTCGAGCTCTGGAAACACCATATATTTT CASSYASSSGNTIYF
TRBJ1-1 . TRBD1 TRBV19 TGTGCCAGTAGTATTAGGACAGGAAGTGGCACTGAAGCTTTCTTT CASSIRTGSGTEAFF
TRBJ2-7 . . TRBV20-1 TGCAGTGCTAGCAGCTACGAGCAGTACTTC CSASSYEQYF
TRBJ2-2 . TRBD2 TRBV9 TGTGCCAGCAGCGTGACCGGGACTAGCGGGACCGGGGAGCTGTTTTTT CASSVTGTSGTGELFF
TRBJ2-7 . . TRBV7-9 TGTGCCAGCAGCTTCAGGACAGAATACGAGCAGTACTTC CASSFRTEYEQYF
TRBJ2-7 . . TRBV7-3 TGTGCCAGCAGCTTAAGGCCGGGGCTCTACGAGCAGTACTTC CASSLRPGLYEQYF
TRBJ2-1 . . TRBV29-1 TGCAGCGTCCGGACGTTTAGCTCCTACAATGAGCAGTTCTTC CSVRTFSSYNEQFF
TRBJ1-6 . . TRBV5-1 TGCGCCAGCAGCACCTCACAGGGCCCGACTACACCCCTCCACTTT CASSTSQGPTTPLHF
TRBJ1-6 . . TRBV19 TGTGCCAGTAAAACGGGGATGACGGGGTCACCCCTCCACTTT CASKTGMTGSPLHF
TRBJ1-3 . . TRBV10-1 TGCGCCGGACCCAGGGACTCTGGAAACACCATATATTTT CAGPRDSGNTIYF
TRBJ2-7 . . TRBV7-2 TGTGCCAGCAGCTTCCAGGGGGGATACGAGCAGTACTTC CASSFQGGYEQYF
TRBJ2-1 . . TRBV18 TGTGCCAGCTCCCCTAGCGCAGACAATGAGCAGTTCTTC CASSPSADNEQFF
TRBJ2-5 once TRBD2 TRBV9 TGTGCCAGCAGCGTAGGACTAGCGGATCAAGAGACCCAGTACTTC CASSVGLADQETQYF